This entry describes one T cell receptor (beta chain). Its specificity is unknown. This sample is part of a study of molecular identifiers for immune sequencing clone quantification. In preparing bulk TCR libraries, previously described methods and listed TCR primers were used. MiXCR, run by TCRdb on the PCR reads, gives a single entry per CDR3 protein. The table shows 97,000 or so distinct CDR3 sequences, with about 35% occurring only once. Notes on the study in general: Clones with over 20 RNA copies captured over 99% of effector molecules but under 1% of naive ones. Reportedly, one cell's Jurkat TCR RNA was detected within 1,100,000 naive CD8 cells.

The receptor was derived from a human donor in good health. Some libraries in this study had Jurkat cell RNA spiked in. The specimen was naive CD8+ T cells from blood, with Jurkat cell RNA spiked in. Subset specified: FACS-sorted CD8+CD4-CCR7+CD45RA+ naive T cells.

CDR3: CASSLATWETQYF. For the CDR3, the DNA is TGTGCCAGCAGCCTGGCTACATGGGAGACCCAGTACTTC. The V and J genes are TRBV11-2 and TRBJ2-5; unclear D gene. In germline, CDR1 is SGHAT, CDR2 FQNNGV. Trimming took off 5 bases at V and 5 bases at J, with 12 bases between the two ends. This CDR3 is built from 13 residues.